A single sample gave rise to the 17 T cell receptor beta chains below, sequenced in a study of T cell responses to AZD1222 COVID-19 vaccine. Repertoires were generated with immunoSEQ multiplex PCR, while TCRdb's copy carries only in-frame clones and drops some. The sample carries approximately 110,000 clones, about 91% recorded once. This sample comprised peripheral blood, obtained on day 0 of AZD1222 vaccination. These receptors were taken from an adult in good health.

The chain combines TRBV10-3 with TRBJ2-7, with 11 bases lining up with TRBD2. The germline V gene has CDR1 ENHRY and CDR2 SYGVKD. With 3 bases clipped from V and 2 bases from J, the junction kept 0 bases outside the gene matches. CDR3 size: 14 residues. The CDR3 nucleotides read TGTGCCATCAGTGATAGCGGGGGGGCCTACGAGCAGTACTTC. Protein sequence: CAISDSGGAYEQYF.

The V and J genes are TRBV20-1 and TRBJ1-4, with no clear D. This CDR3 is built from 10 residues. The germline V and J ends were trimmed by 3 bases and 4 bases, with 0 bases remaining between them. Germline V gene sequence: CDR1 DFQATT, CDR2 SNEGSKA (reference sequence). CDR3 DNA sequence: TGCAGTGCTAGTAATGAAAAACTGTTTTTT. It translates to CSASNEKLFF.

The J gene is TRBJ1-2, the V gene TRBV9, with TRBD1 matching over 8 bases. J gave up 5 bases and V 3 bases, and 6 bases lay outside the gene matches. The CDR3 length is 14 residues. Looked up from germline, CDR1 is SGDLS and CDR2 is YYNGEE. In DNA form, the CDR3 reads TGTGCCAGCAGCGCCGGGACAGGAAATTATGGCTACACCTTC. Residues: CASSAGTGNYGYTF.

This clone was seen only once. The J gene is TRBJ2-7, the V gene TRBV6-2 or TRBV6-3, with 8 bases identical to TRBD2. The CDR3 spans 15 residues. The V gene end was trimmed by 0 bases and the J gene end by 5 bases; junction bases not matched to a gene: 6. Germline V gene data show CDR1 as MNHEY and CDR2 as SVGEGT. The CDR3 loop reads CASSYSGLVSDEQYF. DNA of the CDR3: TGTGCCAGCAGTTACTCGGGACTAGTTTCCGACGAGCAGTACTTC.

This chain links TRBV6-5 with TRBJ2-5, with a possible D match to TRBD1 (5 bases). Germline CDR1 reads MNHEY; CDR2 reads SVGAGI. V lost 6 bases and J lost 2, with 13 bases in between. CDR3 length equals 14 residues. CDR3 loop: CASRAQGSQETQYF. CDR3 sequence (DNA): TGTGCCAGCAGGGCGCAGGGCTCTCAAGAGACCCAGTACTTC.

The CDR3 loop is CASSLTGGYTEAFF. The CDR3 coding sequence is TGTGCCAGTAGTCTCACAGGGGGTTACACTGAAGCTTTCTTT. V gene TRBV19 combines with J gene TRBJ1-1; TRBD1 aligns across 8 bases. The germline CDR1 and CDR2 sequences are LNHDA and SQIVND (reference sequence). The CDR3 sequence is 14 residues long. The V gene end was trimmed by 5 bases and the J gene end by 3 bases; junction bases not matched to a gene: 5.

The CDR3, as DNA: TGTGCCAGCAGCTTACCTGATAACTATGGCTACACCTTC. Protein sequence: CASSLPDNYGYTF. V gene TRBV7-9 combines with J gene TRBJ1-2, with D unresolved. The CDR3 extends over 13 amino acids. CDR1 and CDR2 from the germline V gene are SEHNR and FQNEAQ (reference sequence). V dropped 2 bases and J dropped 1 base, with 5 bases sitting between them. Based on the CDR3 plus reference TRBV7-9 and TRBJ1-2, the full variable domain is DTGVSQNPRHKITKRGQNVTFRCDPISEHNRLYWYRQTLGQGPEFLTYFQNEAQLEKSRLLSDRFSAERPKGSFSTLEIQRTEQGDSAMYLCASSLPDNYGYTFGSGTRLTVV.

V is TRBV19 and J is TRBJ2-5; TRBD1 matches at 7 bases. The CDR3 contains 14 residues. J was trimmed by 2 bases and V by 2 bases; bases with no gene match: 2. CDR1 is LNHDA and CDR2 is SQIVND in the germline V gene (reference sequence). The CDR3 sequence is CASSITGAQETQYF. CDR3 bases: TGTGCCAGTAGTATAACAGGGGCTCAAGAGACCCAGTACTTC.

This clone has only a few counts. This chain joins TRBV7-8 and TRBJ1-2; D is uncertain. V lost 0 bases and J lost 8, with 7 bases in between. In germline, CDR1 is SGHVS, CDR2 FQNEAQ. CDR3 length: 12 amino acids. The CDR3 reads CASSLALSGYTF. The CDR3 coding sequence is TGTGCCAGCAGCTTAGCGCTGTCGGGCTACACCTTC.

The V call is TRBV9, the J call TRBJ2-2, with 7 nucleotides matching TRBD2. The CDR3 is 16 amino acids. Trimming at V came to 2 bases and at J to 1 base, leaving 5 bases not matched to a gene. From germline, CDR1 is SGDLS and CDR2 YYNGEE. The CDR3 region has the DNA TGTGCCAGCAGCGTTCAGGGCGGGGGGAACACCGGGGAGCTGTTTTTT. Amino acids: CASSVQGGGNTGELFF.

CDR3 nucleotides: TGTGCCAGCAGCTCCGAAACAGGGGGAACCGGAAACACCATATATTTT. Residues: CASSSETGGTGNTIYF. The chain recombines TRBV2 with TRBJ1-3; 8 bases are a match to TRBD1. Germline CDR1 SNHLY, CDR2 FYNNEI. This CDR3 comprises 16 residues. J lost 4 bases, V lost 6 bases, and 11 bases had no gene match. The full variable domain, its missing parts supplied by reference TRBV2 and TRBJ1-3, is EPEVTQTPSHQVTQMGQEVILRCVPISNHLYFYWYRQILGQKVEFLVSFYNNEISEKSEIFDDQFSVERPDGSNFTLKIRSTKLEDSAMYFCASSSETGGTGNTIYFGEGSWLTVV.

The chain joins TRBV9 to TRBJ2-1; tentatively, D is TRBD1 (6 bases). V lost 0 bases to trimming and J lost 2 bases, with 9 bases between them. The CDR3 sequence is 15 residues long. CDR1 is SGDLS and CDR2 is YYNGEE in the germline V gene. The CDR3, as DNA: TGTGCCAGCAGCGTAGAACAGGGACCCTACAATGAGCAGTTCTTC. Protein sequence: CASSVEQGPYNEQFF.

This chain links TRBV7-2 with TRBJ1-3, with D uncertain. From germline, CDR1 is SGHTA and CDR2 FQGNSA. V was trimmed by 3 bases and J by 4 bases, leaving 10 bases between them. The CDR3 runs to 14 residues. CDR3 DNA sequence: TGTGCCAGCAGCTTCGGGTTTAGCGGAAACACCATATATTTT. Translating gives CASSFGFSGNTIYF.

The chain couples TRBV25-1 to TRBJ1-5, with D perhaps matching TRBD1 (5 bases). Germline CDR1 MGHDK, CDR2 SYGVNS. The CDR3 sequence is 15 residues long. The V and J ends lost 3 bases and 2 bases respectively, with 11 bases between them. The CDR3 loop is CASSDGGGRNQPQHF. CDR3 DNA: TGTGCCAGCAGTGACGGGGGGGGACGCAATCAGCCCCAGCATTTT. Full variable domain (outside the CDR3, taken from reference TRBV25-1 and TRBJ1-5): EADIYQTPRYLVIGTGKKITLECSQTMGHDKMYWYQQDPGMELHLIHYSYGVNSTEKGDLSSESTVSRIRTEHFPLTLESARPSHTSQYLCASSDGGGRNQPQHFGDGTRLSIL.

This clone has a handful of counts. CDR3 in amino acids: CASSIRGRTSSPLHF. In DNA form, the CDR3 reads TGTGCCAGTAGTATAAGGGGCAGGACGAGCTCACCCCTCCACTTT. This sequence joins TRBV19 and TRBJ1-6, with a tentative D call TRBD1 (5 bases). The germline gives CDR1 LNHDA, CDR2 SQIVND (reference sequence). The CDR3 runs to 15 residues. V gave up 2 bases and J gave up 10 bases, with 15 bases separating them.

The sample holds one count of this clone. This chain uses TRBV27 with TRBJ2-1; maybe TRBD2 (5 bases). This CDR3 has 15 amino acids. The V end lost 3 bases, the J end lost 0 bases, and 9 bases lay between the germline ends. Germline V gives CDR1 MNHEY, CDR2 SMNVEV (reference sequence). The CDR3 DNA reads TGTGCCAGCAGTTTCGTAAGCGGCTCCTACAATGAGCAGTTCTTC. Translation: CASSFVSGSYNEQFF.

The chain couples TRBV28 to TRBJ1-2; D remains unclear. This CDR3 is 14 amino acids long. CDR1 is MDHEN, CDR2 SYDVKM, per germline. Trimming pared 1 base from V and 0 bases from J, leaving 6 bases between. CDR3 sequence reads: CASSLSGTNYGYTF. The CDR3 DNA is TGTGCCAGCAGTTTATCCGGAACTAACTATGGCTACACCTTC.